One and the same sample provided the 28 T cell receptor beta chains below, sequenced in a study of blood T cell repertoires in COVID-19. TCRdb's copy holds only in-frame clones and misses some; the assay was immunoSEQ multiplex PCR. The sample holds nearly 250,000 clones; roughly 82% are singletons and the top ten take roughly 2%. The sequencing input was PBMCs or T cells enriched from blood (not recorded which). The source of these receptors is a woman in her fifties or sixties who had recovered from COVID-19.

This clone was seen a few times. The chain links TRBV3-1 (or the pseudogene TRBV3-2) to TRBJ1-4; TRBD1 matches 7 bases. J was trimmed by 4 bases and V by 3 bases; bases with no gene match: 8. Looked up from germline, CDR1 is LGHDT and CDR2 is YNNKEL (reference sequence). The CDR3 is 16 residues long. CDR3 residues: CASSQSDRARNEKLFF. The CDR3 nucleotides read TGTGCCAGCAGCCAGTCAGACAGGGCGCGTAATGAAAAACTGTTTTTT.

The chain couples TRBV6-2 or TRBV6-3 to TRBJ2-1, with 14 nucleotides matching TRBD2. The CDR3 runs to 16 residues. CDR1 and CDR2 (germline): MNHEY, SVGEGT. V shed 2 bases and J 6 bases; nucleotides not matched to a gene: 3. The CDR3 DNA reads TGTGCCAGCAGTTACCGACTAGCGGGAGGGCCCAATGAGCAGTTCTTC. This translates into CASSYRLAGGPNEQFF.

The rearrangement uses TRBV2 and TRBJ1-5; 7 bases fit TRBD1. This CDR3 has 13 amino acids. Losses at the gene ends were 6 bases for V and 4 bases for J; bases not matched to a gene: 3. Germline CDR1 SNHLY, CDR2 FYNNEI. This CDR3 is CASSAQGNQPQHF. The CDR3 bases are TGTGCCAGCAGCGCACAGGGGAATCAGCCCCAGCATTTT.

J is TRBJ2-3 and V is TRBV7-9, with TRBD2 identical over 8 bases. Germline V CDR1 and CDR2: SEHNR, FQNEAQ (reference sequence). The junction had 14 bases not matched to a gene; V was cut back by 5 bases and J by 7 bases. The CDR3 sequence is 16 residues long. CDR3 sequence reads: CASSPNLWAGGHTQYF. DNA of the CDR3: TGTGCCAGCAGCCCCAATCTTTGGGCGGGGGGCCATACGCAGTATTTT.

This clone has more than one count but fewer than ten. The V and J genes are TRBV11-3 and TRBJ1-1; 7 bases match TRBD1. J was trimmed by 5 bases and V by 5 bases; bases with no gene match: 8. CDR1 and CDR2 (germline): SGHNT, YENEEA. This CDR3 is 14 amino acids long. CDR3 nucleotides: TGTGCCAGCAGCAACAAACAGGGGTTAACTGAAGCTTTCTTT. This sequence encodes CASSNKQGLTEAFF.

The chain employs TRBV9 and TRBJ1-6; possible D gene TRBD1, 6 bases. The germline V gene has CDR1 SGDLS and CDR2 YYNGEE. The CDR3 spans 16 residues. V was cut by 4 bases and J by 10 bases, with 21 bases left in between. The chain's CDR3 is CASSSPGGGPTSPLHF. The CDR3 DNA is TGTGCCAGCAGCTCCCCGGGAGGGGGTCCTACATCACCCCTCCACTTT.

This clone has just a few counts. The chain couples TRBV30 to TRBJ1-2, with D perhaps TRBD1 (6 bases). The CDR3 is made up of 14 amino acids. Trimming took off 3 bases at V and 4 bases at J, with 15 bases between the two ends. Looked up from germline, CDR1 is GTSNPN and CDR2 is SVGIG (reference sequence). CDR3 nucleotide sequence: TGTGCCTGGAGCCTACAGGGTAGGTTCTATGGCTACACCTTC. It codes for CAWSLQGRFYGYTF.

The V and J genes are TRBV4-1 and TRBJ1-5, with a weak D call TRBD1 (6 bases). The germline V gene encodes CDR1 MGHRA and CDR2 YSYEKL. V dropped 2 bases and J dropped 5 bases, with 13 bases sitting between them. The CDR3 has 15 residues. CDR3 DNA: TGCGCCAGCAGCCAACTTGGGGGCCCCGATCAGCCCCAGCATTTT. As protein: CASSQLGGPDQPQHF.

V and J are TRBV7-8 and TRBJ2-1, with 7 bases matching TRBD1. The CDR3 runs to 14 residues. Germline CDR1 SGHVS, CDR2 FQNEAQ. V trimming: 7 bases; J trimming: 5 bases; junction bases outside the gene matches: 8. CDR3 sequence: CASNDREGDNEQFF. The CDR3 DNA is TGTGCCAGCAACGACAGGGAAGGGGACAATGAGCAGTTCTTC.

This clone was seen more than once but under ten times. This chain links TRBV3-1 (or the pseudogene TRBV3-2) with TRBJ2-1, with 7 bases that match TRBD1. This CDR3 is built from 15 residues. Losses at the gene ends were 1 base for V and 5 bases for J; bases not matched to a gene: 5. Germline CDR1 LGHDT, CDR2 YNNKEL (reference sequence). CDR3 loop: CASSQGRQGHNEQFF. DNA of the CDR3: TGTGCCAGCAGCCAAGGTCGACAGGGCCACAATGAGCAGTTCTTC.

This chain uses TRBV5-4 with TRBJ2-1; 11 nucleotides match TRBD2. CDR1 is SGHNT, CDR2 YYREEE, per germline (reference sequence). This CDR3 spans 15 amino acids. With V trimmed by 3 bases and J by 4 bases, 3 bases remained unmatched. The CDR3 is CASSSGLAVYNEQFF. In DNA form, the CDR3 reads TGTGCCAGCAGCTCGGGACTAGCGGTTTACAATGAGCAGTTCTTC.

A word on this clone: In the same sample, other DNA sequences code for this CDR3. This chain links TRBV7-2 with TRBJ1-2; D uncertain. V lost 5 bases, J lost 3 bases, and 10 bases lay in between. This CDR3 has 13 amino acids. Germline V gene data show CDR1 as SGHTA and CDR2 as FQGNSA. Written as DNA, the CDR3 is TGTGCCAGCAGCCTAACAGTAGACTATGGCTACACCTTC. This codes for CASSLTVDYGYTF. The whole variable domain, filled in from reference TRBV7-2 and TRBJ1-2, reads GAGVSQSPSNKVTEKGKDVELRCDPISGHTALYWYRQSLGQGLEFLIYFQGNSAPDKSGLPSDRFSAERTGGSVSTLTIQRTQQEDSAVYLCASSLTVDYGYTFGSGTRLTVV.

The V and J genes are TRBV4-1 and TRBJ2-7; 7 bases fit TRBD1. This CDR3 is built from 14 residues. V dropped 4 bases and J dropped 2; count of bases not matched to a gene: 5. Germline V gene data show CDR1 as MGHRA and CDR2 as YSYEKL. CDR3 coding DNA: TGCGCCAGCAGCCCGATGGGGACAGCCTACGAGCAGTACTTC. Amino acid sequence: CASSPMGTAYEQYF.

The chain is built from TRBV5-1 and TRBJ1-1; 9 bases are shared with TRBD1. This CDR3 has 15 amino acids. CDR1 is SGHRS, CDR2 YFSETQ, per germline. The V segment lost 2 bases and the J segment 2 bases; nucleotides outside the gene matches: 4. The CDR3 spells CASSFGDRDNTEAFF. The CDR3 region has the DNA TGCGCCAGCAGCTTCGGGGACAGGGACAACACTGAAGCTTTCTTT.

CDR3 sequence (DNA): TGTGCCAGCAGCCCAGGGGACGTTAGGAATGAAAAACTGTTTTTT. Translated, it gives CASSPGDVRNEKLFF. The chain recombines TRBV3-1 (or the pseudogene TRBV3-2) with TRBJ1-4, with D perhaps TRBD1 (6 bases). V was clipped by 4 bases and J by 5 bases, with 14 bases between them. CDR3 length equals 15 residues. Germline V gene data show CDR1 as LGHDT and CDR2 as YNNKEL (reference sequence).

This clone was seen once. The chain employs TRBV28 and TRBJ2-7, with 9 bases matching TRBD1. V lost 5 bases and J lost 5; bases outside the gene matches: 13. Per germline, CDR1 MDHEN and CDR2 SYDVKM. CDR3 length: 16 amino acids. The CDR3 nucleotides are TGTGCCAGCAGTGACCCGAGCCGGGACAGGGTCCACGAGCAGTACTTC. It yields the protein CASSDPSRDRVHEQYF.

The chain is built from TRBV29-1 and TRBJ2-2, with D perhaps TRBD2 (6 bases). The CDR3 is 14 amino acids. The V gene's germline CDR1 is SQVTM and CDR2 ANQGSEA. Trimming left V 6 bases short and J 2 bases short, with 13 bases between. The CDR3 nucleotides read TGCAGCGTAAAGGGTAGCGGAAACACCGGGGAGCTGTTTTTT. As protein: CSVKGSGNTGELFF.

The CDR3: CASSQDAQGADQPQHF. The CDR3 DNA reads TGCGCCAGCAGCCAAGATGCGCAGGGGGCAGATCAGCCCCAGCATTTT. The chain recombines TRBV4-3 with TRBJ1-5; 8 bases fit TRBD1. Germline CDR1 reads LGHNA; CDR2 reads YSLEER. V trimming: 0 bases; J trimming: 5 bases; junction bases outside the gene matches: 6. CDR3 length: 16 residues.

The J gene is TRBJ1-1, the V gene TRBV7-9, with D unclear. The CDR3 is 13 amino acids. Trimming took off 7 bases at V and 10 bases at J, with 19 bases between the two ends. The germline CDR1 and CDR2 sequences are SEHNR and FQNEAQ (reference sequence). Here the CDR3 DNA reads TGTGCCAGCACCATAATGGTCGGTAGAGGAGCTTTCTTT. Amino acids: CASTIMVGRGAFF.

The CDR3 reads CASSLTGYEQYF. CDR3 bases: TGTGCCAGCAGCTTAACGGGCTACGAGCAGTACTTC. The V gene is TRBV7-9, the J gene TRBJ2-7; D uncertain. The CDR3 contains 12 residues. Germline loops: CDR1 SEHNR, CDR2 FQNEAQ (reference sequence). V gave up 2 bases and J gave up 3 bases, with 5 bases separating them. The full variable domain, completed using reference TRBV7-9 and TRBJ2-7, is DTGVSQNPRHKITKRGQNVTFRCDPISEHNRLYWYRQTLGQGPEFLTYFQNEAQLEKSRLLSDRFSAERPKGSFSTLEIQRTEQGDSAMYLCASSLTGYEQYFGPGTRLTVT.

The chain links TRBV3-1 (or the pseudogene TRBV3-2) to TRBJ2-1, with 9 bases matching TRBD2. Losses at the gene ends were 4 bases for V and 8 bases for J; bases not matched to a gene: 12. CDR1 is LGHDT, CDR2 YNNKEL, per germline (reference sequence). The CDR3 runs 16 residues. CDR3 residues: CASSRLGGGGAHEQFF. The CDR3 region has the DNA TGTGCCAGCAGCCGCCTCGGTGGCGGGGGGGCACATGAGCAGTTCTTC.

V is TRBV12-5 and J is TRBJ1-5; the match to TRBD1 covers 7 bases. Losses at the gene ends were 1 base for V and 7 bases for J; bases not matched to a gene: 7. This CDR3 spans 15 amino acids. Germline V gene sequence: CDR1 LGHNT, CDR2 FRNRAP. The CDR3 coding sequence is TGTGCTAGTGGTTTGGCCGACAGGGTCAGACAGCCCCAGCATTTT. Translation: CASGLADRVRQPQHF.

This rearrangement joins TRBV2 to TRBJ2-5; 9 nucleotides align to TRBD1. The CDR3 sequence is 13 residues long. Germline lookup yields CDR1 SNHLY and CDR2 FYNNEI. V shed 4 bases, J shed 5 bases, and the junction held 2 bases outside the gene matches. CDR3 bases: TGTGCCAGCAGTGCGGACAGGGGCGAGACCCAGTACTTC. Its translation: CASSADRGETQYF. The full variable domain, with the rest looked up from reference TRBV2 and TRBJ2-5, is EPEVTQTPSHQVTQMGQEVILRCVPISNHLYFYWYRQILGQKVEFLVSFYNNEISEKSEIFDDQFSVERPDGSNFTLKIRSTKLEDSAMYFCASSADRGETQYFGPGTRLLVL.

V gene TRBV5-1 combines with J gene TRBJ2-5; TRBD1 matches 12 bases. Per the germline V gene, CDR1 is SGHRS and CDR2 is YFSETQ. The ends lost 4 bases at V and 5 bases at J; junction bases unmatched: 6. This CDR3 is 15 amino acids long. CDR3 loop: CASSGGTGGVETQYF. Written as DNA, the CDR3 is TGCGCCAGCAGCGGGGGGACAGGGGGCGTTGAGACCCAGTACTTC.

The chain employs TRBV18 and TRBJ2-7; TRBD2 matches 8 bases. Germline values: CDR1 KGHSH, CDR2 LQKENI. CDR3 length equals 16 residues. Trimming took 2 bases from V and 3 from J; bases not matched to a gene: 9. DNA of the CDR3: TGTGCCAGCTCACCATTACCCGGGACTAGAAACTACGAGCAGTACTTC. This encodes CASSPLPGTRNYEQYF.

The chain links TRBV7-2 to TRBJ2-5; D gene unclear. This CDR3 is 15 amino acids long. The germline V gene encodes CDR1 SGHTA and CDR2 FQGNSA. The V gene lost 0 bases and the J gene lost 1 base, with 9 bases spanning the gap. The CDR3 bases are TGTGCCAGCAGCTTAGCGGTTACGCGCCAAGAGACCCAGTACTTC. Its protein is CASSLAVTRQETQYF.

This chain uses TRBV7-2 with TRBJ1-5; D is uncertain. The V gene lost 5 bases and the J gene lost 0 bases, with 14 bases spanning the gap. Germline CDR1 reads SGHTA; CDR2 reads FQGNSA. The CDR3 covers 16 residues. This chain's CDR3 is CASSARGGSSNQPQHF. DNA for the CDR3: TGTGCCAGCAGCGCGCGCGGTGGGAGTAGCAATCAGCCCCAGCATTTT.

This clone was seen a handful of times. The chain combines TRBV18 with TRBJ1-6; tentatively, D is TRBD1 (5 bases). V was shortened by 3 bases and J by 7 bases, with 19 bases between the two germline ends. The CDR3 loop spans 17 amino acids. Per germline, CDR1 KGHSH and CDR2 LQKENI. For the CDR3, the DNA is TGTGCCAGCTCACCCCTGGAAGGGGCGAAGCCGAATTCACCCCTCCACTTT. Encoded protein: CASSPLEGAKPNSPLHF.